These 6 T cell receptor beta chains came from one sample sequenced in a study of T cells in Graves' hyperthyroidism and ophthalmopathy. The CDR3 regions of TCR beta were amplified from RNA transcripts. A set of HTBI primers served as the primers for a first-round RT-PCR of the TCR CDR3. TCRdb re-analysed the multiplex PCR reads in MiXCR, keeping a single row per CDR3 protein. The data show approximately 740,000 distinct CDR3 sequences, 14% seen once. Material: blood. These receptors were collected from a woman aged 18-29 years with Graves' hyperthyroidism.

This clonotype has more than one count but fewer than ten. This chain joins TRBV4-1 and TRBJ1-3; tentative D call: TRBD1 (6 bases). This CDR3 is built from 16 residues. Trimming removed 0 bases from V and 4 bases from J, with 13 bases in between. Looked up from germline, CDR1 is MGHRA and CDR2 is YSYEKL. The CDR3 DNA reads TGCGCCAGCAGCCAAGATTACAGGGAGGACGGAAACACCATATATTTT. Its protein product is CASSQDYREDGNTIYF.

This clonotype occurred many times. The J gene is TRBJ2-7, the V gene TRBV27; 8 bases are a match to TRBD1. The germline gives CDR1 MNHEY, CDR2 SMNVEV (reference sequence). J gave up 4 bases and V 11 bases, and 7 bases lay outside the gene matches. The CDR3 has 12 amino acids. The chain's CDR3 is CARGDRLYEQYF. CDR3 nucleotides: TGTGCCCGCGGGGACAGGCTATACGAGCAGTACTTC.

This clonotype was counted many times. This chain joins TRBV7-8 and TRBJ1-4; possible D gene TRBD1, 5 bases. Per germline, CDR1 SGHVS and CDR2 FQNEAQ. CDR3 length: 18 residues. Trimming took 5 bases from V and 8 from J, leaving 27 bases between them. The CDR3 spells CASSLTRGTQTLREKLFF. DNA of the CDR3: TGTGCCAGCAGCCTGACGCGGGGGACTCAAACCCTCCGGGAAAAACTGTTTTTT. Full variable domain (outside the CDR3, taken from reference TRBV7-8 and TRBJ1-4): GAGVSQSPRYKVAKRGQDVALRCDPISGHVSLFWYQQALGQGPEFLTYFQNEAQLDKSGLPSDRFFAERPEGSVSTLKIQRTQQEDSAVYLCASSLTRGTQTLREKLFFGSGTQLSVL.

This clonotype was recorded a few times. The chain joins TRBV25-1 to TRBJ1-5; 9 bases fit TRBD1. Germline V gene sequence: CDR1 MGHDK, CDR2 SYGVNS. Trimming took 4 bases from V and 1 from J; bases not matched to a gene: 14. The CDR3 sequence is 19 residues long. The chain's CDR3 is CASSAYKRDRDVSNQPQHF. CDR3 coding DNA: TGTGCCAGCAGTGCTTATAAGAGGGACAGGGATGTGAGCAATCAGCCCCAGCATTTT.

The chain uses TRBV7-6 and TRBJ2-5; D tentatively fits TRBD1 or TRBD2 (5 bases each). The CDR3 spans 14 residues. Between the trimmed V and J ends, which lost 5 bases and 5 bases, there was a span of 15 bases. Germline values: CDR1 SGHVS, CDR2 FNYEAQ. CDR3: CASSAGGGQETQYF. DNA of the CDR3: TGTGCCAGCAGCGCCGGTGGGGGTCAGGAGACCCAGTACTTC.

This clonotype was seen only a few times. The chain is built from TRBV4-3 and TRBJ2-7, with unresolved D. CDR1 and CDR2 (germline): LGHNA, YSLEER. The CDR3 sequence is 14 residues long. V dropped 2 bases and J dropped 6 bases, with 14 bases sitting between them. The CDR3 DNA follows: TGCGCCAGCAGCCAACGGACGTCTATCGGCGAGCAGTACTTC. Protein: CASSQRTSIGEQYF.